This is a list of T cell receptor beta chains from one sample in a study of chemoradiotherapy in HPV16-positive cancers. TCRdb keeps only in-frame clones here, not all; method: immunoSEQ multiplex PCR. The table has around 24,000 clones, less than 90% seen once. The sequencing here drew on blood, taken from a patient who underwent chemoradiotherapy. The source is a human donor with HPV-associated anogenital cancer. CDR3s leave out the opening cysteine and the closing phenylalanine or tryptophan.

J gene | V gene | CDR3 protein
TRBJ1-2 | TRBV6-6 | ASTMGGARYYGYT
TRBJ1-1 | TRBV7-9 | ASSLDLGARSEAF
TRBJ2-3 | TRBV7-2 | ASSLQTSGVDTQY
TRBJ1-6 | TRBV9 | ASSARDRENSPLH
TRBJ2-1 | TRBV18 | ASSPFRDRDRGEQF
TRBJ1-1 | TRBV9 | ASSVGGSLNTEAF
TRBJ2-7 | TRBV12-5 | ASGLVQFYEQY
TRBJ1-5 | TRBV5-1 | ASSLDSNQPQH
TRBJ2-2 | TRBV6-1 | ASSEGPWGGELF
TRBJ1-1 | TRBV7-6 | ASSLLTGQGEAF
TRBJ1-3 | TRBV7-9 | ASSLEVDSRNTIY
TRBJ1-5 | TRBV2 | ASSRQAGQPQH
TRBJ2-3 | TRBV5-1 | ASSLATRSDTQY
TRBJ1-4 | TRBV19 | ASMSRDEGGGKLF
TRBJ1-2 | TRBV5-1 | ASSPETGGYT
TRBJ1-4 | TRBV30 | AWSGGGMDEKLF
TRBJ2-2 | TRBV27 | ASSLLAERGGANTGELF
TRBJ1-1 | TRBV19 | ASSRDRSLLGAF
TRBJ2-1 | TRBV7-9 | ASSPSGSNYNEQF
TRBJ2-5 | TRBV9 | ASSASTSRRETQY
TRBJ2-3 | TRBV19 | ASSLYGKGGQDTQY
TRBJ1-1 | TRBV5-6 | ASSPGQNTEAF
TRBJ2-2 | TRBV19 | ASSILASGKTGELF
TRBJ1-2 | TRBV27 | ASSFRDSYGYT
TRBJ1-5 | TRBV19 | ASSTRVGGLRSNQPQH
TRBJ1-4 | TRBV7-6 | ASSSTGTTNEKLF
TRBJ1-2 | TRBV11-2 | ASSPPQGAGGYT
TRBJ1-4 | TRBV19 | ASSIGGSTNEKLF
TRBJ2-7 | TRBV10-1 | ASSESWGTWEEEQY
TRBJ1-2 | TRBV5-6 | ASSLYGYGYT
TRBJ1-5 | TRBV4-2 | ASSQEAGWDQPQH
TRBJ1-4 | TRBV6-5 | ASSYRTGGNEKLF
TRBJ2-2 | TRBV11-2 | ASPRGGLNTGELF
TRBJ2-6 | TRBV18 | ASSRRQGASELSGANVLT
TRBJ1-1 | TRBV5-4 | ASSFGLTGPEEAF
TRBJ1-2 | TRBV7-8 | ASSLALPGQGNYGYT
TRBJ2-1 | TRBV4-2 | ASSQGNLVARQNNEQF
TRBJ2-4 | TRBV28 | ASSLLGQSKNIQY
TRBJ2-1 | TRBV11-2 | ASRTIRRNSNEQF
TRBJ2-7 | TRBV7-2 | ASSLVTAREQY
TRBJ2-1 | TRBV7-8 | ASSSGTSGTNEQF
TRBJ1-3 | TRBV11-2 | ASSLDRAVSGNTIY